The source of this TCR beta chain is a study of Ad26.COV2.S vaccination and SARS-CoV-2 variants. Study details: Participants got Ad26.COV2.S intramuscularly, once or twice 56 days apart.

As to treatment: around 19 received Ad26.COV2.S at low or high dose, single or two shots; about 5 received placebo; per-sample allocation not given. Sampling occurred on day 63 after the first vaccine or placebo injection. The assay was immunoSEQ multiplex PCR, and TCRdb's table has in-frame clones only and misses some. The sample carries around 300,000 clones, approximately 87% recorded once. General observations from the study: Comparable non-spike TCR breadth was observed in vaccine and placebo recipients.

Germline V gene lookup returns CDR1 SGHRS and CDR2 YFSETQ. The CDR3 spans 15 residues. V shed 3 bases and J 4 bases; nucleotides not matched to a gene: 9. Of note for this clone: What it binds is not known.

This clonotype was obtained from a person between 18 and 65 years old who received the Ad26.COV2.S COVID-19 vaccine or a placebo. Sequences were derived from peripheral blood, sampled in a trial of Ad26.COV2.S vaccine versus placebo. This chain links TRBV5-1 with TRBJ2-5; 7 nucleotides align to TRBD1. This chain's CDR3 is CASSSQGKGLETQYF. For the CDR3, the DNA is TGCGCCAGCAGCTCACAGGGGAAAGGATTAGAGACCCAGTACTTC. The whole variable domain, filled in from reference TRBV5-1 and TRBJ2-5, reads KAGVTQTPRYLIKTRGQQVTLSCSPISGHRSVSWYQQTPGQGLQFLFEYFSETQRNKGNFPGRFSGRQFSNSRSEMNVSTLELGDSALYLCASSSQGKGLETQYFGPGTRLLVL.